Listed here are 4 T cell receptor beta chains from one sample, sequenced in a study of T cells after yellow fever vaccination. TCRdb processed the 5' RACE reads anew with MiXCR; each CDR3 protein has one entry. Of hundreds of thousands of distinct CDR3 sequences listed, roughly 12% are singletons. This specimen consisted of PBMCs, obtained on the day of the yellow fever booster vaccination. The source is a man aged 25-45 years who received the YFV17D yellow fever vaccine.

This clonotype was observed a handful of times. The rearrangement uses TRBV12-3 or TRBV12-4 and TRBJ2-1, with 8 bases fitting TRBD2. Trimming removed 4 bases from V and 6 bases from J; junction bases left unmatched: 11. The length of the CDR3 is 16 residues. The CDR3 nucleotides are TGTGCCAGCAGTTCTACCGGGACTAGAATTGGCAATGAGCAGTTCTTC. Protein sequence: CASSSTGTRIGNEQFF.

In its sample, this clonotype was seen a few times. The CDR3 DNA reads as TGCAGTGCCGCCCGGGACAGGGGGTTCTACGAGCAGTACTTC. Protein product: CSAARDRGFYEQYF. The chain carries TRBV20-1 and TRBJ2-7, with 11 bases lining up with TRBD1. After removal of 6 bases from V and 3 bases from J, the junction contained 7 bases not matched to a gene. The CDR3 consists of 14 residues. Germline CDR1 is DFQATT and CDR2 is SNEGSKA (reference sequence).

With respect to this clonotype: At one of its ends the junction is not consistent with the germline gene, which may arise from a read error. This sequence joins TRBV27 and TRBJ2-7; D could derive from TRBD1 or TRBD2 (6 bases each). Looked up from germline, CDR1 is MNHEY and CDR2 is SMNVEV (reference sequence). CDR3 size: 12 residues. The CDR3 bases are TGTGCCAGCAGCTCTAGGGTAGGGGGGTTAGACTTC. Its translation is CASSSRVGGLDF.

Only a few counts were recorded for this clonotype. The CDR3 bases are TGCGCCAGCAGCCGGGGACAGGGGGATAATTCACCCCTCCACTTT. Protein product: CASSRGQGDNSPLHF. The V gene is TRBV4-3, the J gene TRBJ1-6; TRBD1 agrees at 11 bases. CDR1 LGHNA and CDR2 YSLEER come from the germline V gene. This CDR3 is built from 15 residues. V was clipped by 4 bases and J by 5 bases; unmatched bases: 1.